A single sample is the source of the 8 T cell receptor beta chains below, sequenced in a study of T cells in Graves' hyperthyroidism and ophthalmopathy. Authors of the study amplified TCR beta CDR3 regions from RNA transcripts. The HTBI primer set was used in a first-round RT-PCR of the TCR CDR3. TCRdb ran MiXCR on the multiplex PCR reads and lists one entry per CDR3 protein. The table has roughly 99,000 distinct CDR3 sequences, 16% seen once. Material for sequencing was blood. The receptors were gathered from a woman between 45 and 60 years old with Graves' hyperthyroidism.

This clonotype was recorded many times. The chain has TRBV3-1 and TRBJ2-3; no reliable D call. Per the germline V gene, CDR1 is LGHDT and CDR2 is YNNKEL (reference sequence). Trimming removed 3 bases at V and 4 bases at J, with 5 bases between. The CDR3 runs 12 residues. CDR3 nucleotide sequence: TGTGCCAGCAGCCAGGCTGCAGATACGCAGTATTTT. Its translation: CASSQAADTQYF.

This clonotype has at least ten counts. This chain joins TRBV6-6 and TRBJ2-1; D perhaps matches TRBD2 (6 bases). This CDR3 contains 14 residues. Looked up from germline, CDR1 is MNHNY and CDR2 is SVGAGI (reference sequence). The V end lost 2 bases, the J end lost 5 bases, and 10 bases lay between the germline ends. The CDR3 region is CASSYTGLNNEQFF. DNA for the CDR3: TGTGCCAGCAGTTACACGGGACTTAACAATGAGCAGTTCTTC.

This clonotype was found a few times. This sequence joins TRBV11-3 and TRBJ2-1, with D unclear. Trimming stripped 5 bases from V and 8 bases from J, with 28 bases between. Germline CDR1 reads SGHNT; CDR2 reads YENEEA. This CDR3 has 18 amino acids. CDR3 amino acids: CASSPKYPAPKSGYEQFF. DNA for the CDR3: TGTGCCAGCAGCCCGAAATACCCCGCCCCGAAATCTGGGTATGAGCAGTTCTTC.

This clonotype was found many times. The rearrangement joins TRBV4-1 to TRBJ2-5, with 10 bases fitting TRBD1. The CDR3 extends over 16 amino acids. V was pared by 4 bases and J by 4 bases, with 9 bases of the junction left unmatched. Germline loops: CDR1 MGHRA, CDR2 YSYEKL. The CDR3 bases are TGCGCCAGCAGCCCGGCCGCGACAGGGGGCGGAGAGACCCAGTACTTC. Amino acids: CASSPAATGGGETQYF.

The CDR3 DNA sequence: TGTGCCACCCCCGTCAGATTTAACTATGGCTACACCTTC. This sequence encodes CATPVRFNYGYTF. This chain uses TRBV6-1 with TRBJ1-2; D call uncertain. The ends were cut back, 10 bases at V and 1 base at J, with 13 bases in the middle. Germline values: CDR1 MNHNS, CDR2 SASEGT. CDR3 length equals 13 residues.

This clonotype turned up a few times. Germline is not matched at one junction end, which may reflect a read error. The chain employs TRBV18 and TRBJ2-2; 9 nucleotides match TRBD1. Germline V lookup: CDR1 KGHSH, CDR2 LQKENI. CDR3 length: 17 residues. CDR3 sequence reads: CASSPRGTGSKTGELFF. CDR3 nucleotide sequence: TGTGCCAGCTCACCACGGGGGACAGGGTCGAAAACCGGGGAGCTGTTTTTT.

This clonotype was recorded many times. The chain combines TRBV9 with TRBJ2-2; TRBD2 matches 9 bases. The V and J ends lost 1 base and 1 base, in that order; junction bases with no gene match: 14. The CDR3 runs to 20 residues. The germline gives CDR1 SGDLS, CDR2 YYNGEE. The CDR3 loop reads CASSVYGSGRPPLNTGELFF. In nucleotides, the CDR3 is TGTGCCAGCAGCGTATATGGTAGCGGGAGACCCCCCTTGAACACCGGGGAGCTGTTTTTT.

This clonotype was detected ten times or more. The V call is TRBV7-8, the J call TRBJ1-5, with a weak D call TRBD1 (6 bases). CDR1 is SGHVS, CDR2 FQNEAQ, per germline. Trimming removed 1 base at V and 2 bases at J, with 12 bases between. This CDR3 has 16 amino acids. The CDR3 loop is CASSLDRDTGNQPQHF. Here the CDR3 DNA reads TGTGCCAGCAGCTTAGACAGGGACACTGGCAATCAGCCCCAGCATTTT.